Listed here is a single TCR beta chain. The CDR3 sequence is 17 residues long. The entry originates in a study of technical replicates of blood from a handful of donors. TCRdb's table, derived via immunoSEQ multiplex PCR, lists solely in-frame clones and lacks some. This sample has tens of thousands of clones, with approximately 94% found just once. This chain connects TRBV12-2 to TRBJ1-1; TRBD1 is taken as the D call from the table, unchecked against the DNA. TRBV12-2 is recorded as a pseudogene. This TCR was sampled from a human donor in good health. The sequencing input was T cells isolated from PBMCs. The CDR3 region is CASRTRDRGVRRPEAFF. In nucleotides, the CDR3 is TGTGCAAGTCGCACCCGGGACAGGGGTGTTCGGCGCCCTGAAGCTTTCTTT.